Listed below are T cell receptor beta chains from one sample, sequenced in a study of metastatic and nonmetastatic thyroid tumors. TCRdb re-called the PCR reads through MiXCR. The table lists about 24,000 clones, approximately 20% of them singletons. Sequenced input: blood. The receptors derive from a male donor with papillary thyroid cancer or a benign thyroid nodule (not recorded which). Some clones in this sample may be carry-over from other donors' samples. CDR3s include the opening cysteine and the closing phenylalanine or tryptophan. A D gene is named only where the DNA matches it firmly. Clone size is not always given. Where it is, it says once, few, many or a class for expanded clones.

j_call | d_call | v_call | clone_size | cdr3_nt | cdr3_aa
TRBJ1-2 | - | TRBV12-3/TRBV12-4 | medium-sized | TGTGCCAGCAGTTTAGGGTATGGCTACACCTTC | CASSLGYGYTF
TRBJ1-1 | - | TRBV10-3 | - | TGTGCCAACAGCTGGGGGGGGGAGAACACTGAAGCTTTCTTT | CANSWGGENTEAFF
TRBJ1-1 | - | TRBV13 | many | TGTGCCAGCAGCTCCGCTAGGGAAGGGACGAACACTGAAGCTTTCTTT | CASSSAREGTNTEAFF
TRBJ2-1 | - | TRBV6-5 | medium-sized | TGTGCCAGCAGTTACCCTTCTGGGGGTTACAATGAGCAGTTCTTC | CASSYPSGGYNEQFF
TRBJ2-1 | TRBD2 | TRBV4-1 | few | TGCGCCAGCAGCCAATCTAGCGGGAGGGCCAATGAGCAGTTCTTC | CASSQSSGRANEQFF
TRBJ1-3 | - | TRBV28 | - | TGTGCCAGCAGTTTTAGGGGAGGGTACTCCGGAAACACCATATATTTT | CASSFRGGYSGNTIYF
TRBJ2-4 | - | TRBV6-1 | many | TGTGCCAGCAGTTCTATACTATCCAAAAACATTCAGTACTTC | CASSSILSKNIQYF
TRBJ2-1 | TRBD2 | TRBV12-3/TRBV12-4 | many | TGTGCCAGCAGTTACGGGACTAGCGGGTACAATGAGCAGCTCTTC | CASSYGTSGYNEQLF
TRBJ1-2 | TRBD1 | TRBV6-4 | - | TGTGCCAGCAGTGACTCGAAGGGACAGGGGGCTATTAACTATGGCTACACCTTC | CASSDSKGQGAINYGYTF
TRBJ2-3 | TRBD2 | TRBV12-3/TRBV12-4 | medium-sized | TGTGCCAGCAGTTTGGCGGGAGAAACAGATACGCAGTATTTT | CASSLAGETDTQYF
TRBJ2-3 | - | TRBV7-2 | - | TGTGCCAGCTCGGAAGGGACTCGAGGTACGCAGTATTTT | CASSEGTRGTQYF
TRBJ1-3 | - | TRBV7-9 | - | TGTGCCAGCAGCCCCCGGGGGTCTGGAAACACCATATATTTT | CASSPRGSGNTIYF
TRBJ1-5 | - | TRBV5-1 | - | TGCGCCAGCAGCTTGACAGGGCTCAATCAGCCCCAGCATTTT | CASSLTGLNQPQHF
TRBJ1-2 | - | TRBV6-1 | few | TGTGCCAGCAGTGGTCCACAGGAAGGGTGGGAGGGCTACACCTTC | CASSGPQEGWEGYTF
TRBJ2-1 | - | TRBV27 | - | TGTGCCAGCAGTATAAGCGGGACACCCTACAATGAGCAGTTCTTC | CASSISGTPYNEQFF
TRBJ1-3 | - | TRBV20-1 | few | TGCAGTGCGAGAGTGGCTGGAAACACCATATATTTT | CSARVAGNTIYF
TRBJ1-1 | - | TRBV15 | - | TGTGCCACCATTAGAGATGGGGTGAACACTGAAGCTTTCTTT | CATIRDGVNTEAFF
TRBJ2-7 | - | TRBV5-1 | - | TGCGCCAGCAGCTTGGTTAACGGAGGGGACGGGGAGCAGTACTTC | CASSLVNGGDGEQYF
TRBJ2-7 | TRBD2 | TRBV5-1 | medium-sized | TGCGCCAGCAGCAGAGGGACTAGCGGAGATTACGAGCAGTACTTC | CASSRGTSGDYEQYF
TRBJ2-5 | - | TRBV19 | many | TGTGCCAGTGGTCTGATCTTCACCGGGACCCAAGAGACCCAGTACTTC | CASGLIFTGTQETQYF
TRBJ2-7 | TRBD1 | TRBV6-1 | few | TGTGCCAGCAGTAGACAGGGGGCACGGGAGCAGTACTTC | CASSRQGAREQYF
TRBJ2-3 | TRBD2 | TRBV20-1 | - | TGCAGTGCTAGAGTGGGTAGCGGGGCGGGGGATACGCAGTATTTT | CSARVGSGAGDTQYF
TRBJ1-2 | - | TRBV6-1 | few | TGTGCCAGCAGCCCCACAGCTAACTATGGCTACACCTTC | CASSPTANYGYTF
TRBJ1-5 | - | TRBV7-2 | medium-sized | TGTGCCAGCAGTAGAATCGAGGAGGATCAGCCCCAGCATTTT | CASSRIEEDQPQHF
TRBJ2-1 | TRBD1 | TRBV6-1 | many | TGTGCCAGCAGTGACGGGGCCACAGGGGTTTACAATGAGCAGTTCTTC | CASSDGATGVYNEQFF
TRBJ2-7 | - | TRBV5-5 | many | TGTGCCAGCAGCCGTACACAGGTCTACGAGCAGTACTTC | CASSRTQVYEQYF
TRBJ2-5 | TRBD2 | TRBV28 | - | TGTGCCAGCAGTTTCCTAGCGGGAGAAGTAGAGACCCAGTACTTC | CASSFLAGEVETQYF
TRBJ1-3 | - | TRBV6-1 | - | TGTGCCAGCAGTGCAGCACGAAACTCTGGAAACACCATATATTTT | CASSAARNSGNTIYF
TRBJ1-5 | TRBD1 | TRBV28 | few | TGTGCCAGCAGTGGACAGGGGCGGCCCCAGCATTTT | CASSGQGRPQHF
TRBJ2-5 | TRBD2 | TRBV15 | many | TGTGCCACCAGCAGGACTAGCGGGAGGGCCGGCGAGACCCAGTACTTC | CATSRTSGRAGETQYF
TRBJ1-6 | TRBD1 | TRBV28 | medium-sized | TGTGCCAGCAGCTCGGGACAGGGACATTCACCCCTCCACTTT | CASSSGQGHSPLHF
TRBJ2-7 | TRBD1 | TRBV5-6 | many | TGTGCCAGCAGCCTCGCGACAGGGGGCCTGGACGAGCAGTACTTC | CASSLATGGLDEQYF
TRBJ2-3 | - | TRBV9 | many | TGTGCCAGCGGGAGTGGAGGCGGTGATACGCAGTATTTT | CASGSGGGDTQYF
TRBJ2-3 | - | TRBV6-2/TRBV6-3 | few | TGTGCCAGCAGTCCCTTGATTCGCACCGATACGCAGTATTTT | CASSPLIRTDTQYF
TRBJ2-2 | - | TRBV29-1 | many | TGCAGCGTGGGGGACTACACCGGGGAGCTGTTTTTT | CSVGDYTGELFF
TRBJ2-2 | - | TRBV5-5 | many | TGTGCCAGCAGCTTGGCTGGGGGGGAGCTGTTTTTT | CASSLAGGELFF
TRBJ1-4 | - | TRBV6-6 | few | TGTGCCAGCAGTTACTCCGGGGCTTCGTGGGAAAAACTGTTTTTT | CASSYSGASWEKLFF
TRBJ2-5 | TRBD2 | TRBV6-1 | many | TGTGCCAGCAGTGAGCGGGAGAGGGCGGAGACCCAGTACTTC | CASSERERAETQYF
TRBJ2-7 | - | TRBV19 | many | TGTGCCAGTAGTATAGATCCTCGCCTCTCGGGGGAGCAGTACTTC | CASSIDPRLSGEQYF
TRBJ1-1 | - | TRBV5-5 | many | TGTGCCAGCAGCTGGTCAACGAACACTGAAGCTTTCTTT | CASSWSTNTEAFF
TRBJ2-1 | - | TRBV15 | many | TGTGCCACCGCATACAGAGTAGGTTACAATGAGCAGTTCTTC | CATAYRVGYNEQFF
TRBJ2-1 | TRBD2 | TRBV29-1 | - | TGCAGCGTTGAGGTACTAGCGGGAGCACGCAATGAGCAGTTCTTC | CSVEVLAGARNEQFF
TRBJ1-5 | - | TRBV30 | many | TGTGCCTGGAGAGCGGAGCACAATCAGCCCCAGCATTTT | CAWRAEHNQPQHF
TRBJ2-3 | TRBD2 | TRBV13 | many | TGTGCCAGCAGCCCCGGTATTGGCGGGAGGGCCGCAGATACGCAGTATTTT | CASSPGIGGRAADTQYF
TRBJ2-1 | TRBD1 | TRBV2 | - | TGTGCCAGCAGCGGACAGGGCAATGAGCAGTTCTTC | CASSGQGNEQFF